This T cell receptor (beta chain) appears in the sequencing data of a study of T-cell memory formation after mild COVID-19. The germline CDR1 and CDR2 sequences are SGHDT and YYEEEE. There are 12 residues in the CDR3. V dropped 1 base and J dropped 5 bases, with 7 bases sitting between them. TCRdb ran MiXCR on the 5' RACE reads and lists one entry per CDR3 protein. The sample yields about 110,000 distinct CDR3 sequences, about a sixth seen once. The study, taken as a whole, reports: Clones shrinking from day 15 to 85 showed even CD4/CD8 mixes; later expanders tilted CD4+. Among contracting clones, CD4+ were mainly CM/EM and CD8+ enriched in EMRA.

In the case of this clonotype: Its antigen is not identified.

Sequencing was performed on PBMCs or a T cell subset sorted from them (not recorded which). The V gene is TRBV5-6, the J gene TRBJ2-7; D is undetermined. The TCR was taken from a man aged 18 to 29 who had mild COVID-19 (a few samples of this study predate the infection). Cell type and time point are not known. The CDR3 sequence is CASSLFHNEQYV. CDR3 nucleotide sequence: TGTGCCAGCAGCTTGTTCCACAACGAGCAGTACGTC.